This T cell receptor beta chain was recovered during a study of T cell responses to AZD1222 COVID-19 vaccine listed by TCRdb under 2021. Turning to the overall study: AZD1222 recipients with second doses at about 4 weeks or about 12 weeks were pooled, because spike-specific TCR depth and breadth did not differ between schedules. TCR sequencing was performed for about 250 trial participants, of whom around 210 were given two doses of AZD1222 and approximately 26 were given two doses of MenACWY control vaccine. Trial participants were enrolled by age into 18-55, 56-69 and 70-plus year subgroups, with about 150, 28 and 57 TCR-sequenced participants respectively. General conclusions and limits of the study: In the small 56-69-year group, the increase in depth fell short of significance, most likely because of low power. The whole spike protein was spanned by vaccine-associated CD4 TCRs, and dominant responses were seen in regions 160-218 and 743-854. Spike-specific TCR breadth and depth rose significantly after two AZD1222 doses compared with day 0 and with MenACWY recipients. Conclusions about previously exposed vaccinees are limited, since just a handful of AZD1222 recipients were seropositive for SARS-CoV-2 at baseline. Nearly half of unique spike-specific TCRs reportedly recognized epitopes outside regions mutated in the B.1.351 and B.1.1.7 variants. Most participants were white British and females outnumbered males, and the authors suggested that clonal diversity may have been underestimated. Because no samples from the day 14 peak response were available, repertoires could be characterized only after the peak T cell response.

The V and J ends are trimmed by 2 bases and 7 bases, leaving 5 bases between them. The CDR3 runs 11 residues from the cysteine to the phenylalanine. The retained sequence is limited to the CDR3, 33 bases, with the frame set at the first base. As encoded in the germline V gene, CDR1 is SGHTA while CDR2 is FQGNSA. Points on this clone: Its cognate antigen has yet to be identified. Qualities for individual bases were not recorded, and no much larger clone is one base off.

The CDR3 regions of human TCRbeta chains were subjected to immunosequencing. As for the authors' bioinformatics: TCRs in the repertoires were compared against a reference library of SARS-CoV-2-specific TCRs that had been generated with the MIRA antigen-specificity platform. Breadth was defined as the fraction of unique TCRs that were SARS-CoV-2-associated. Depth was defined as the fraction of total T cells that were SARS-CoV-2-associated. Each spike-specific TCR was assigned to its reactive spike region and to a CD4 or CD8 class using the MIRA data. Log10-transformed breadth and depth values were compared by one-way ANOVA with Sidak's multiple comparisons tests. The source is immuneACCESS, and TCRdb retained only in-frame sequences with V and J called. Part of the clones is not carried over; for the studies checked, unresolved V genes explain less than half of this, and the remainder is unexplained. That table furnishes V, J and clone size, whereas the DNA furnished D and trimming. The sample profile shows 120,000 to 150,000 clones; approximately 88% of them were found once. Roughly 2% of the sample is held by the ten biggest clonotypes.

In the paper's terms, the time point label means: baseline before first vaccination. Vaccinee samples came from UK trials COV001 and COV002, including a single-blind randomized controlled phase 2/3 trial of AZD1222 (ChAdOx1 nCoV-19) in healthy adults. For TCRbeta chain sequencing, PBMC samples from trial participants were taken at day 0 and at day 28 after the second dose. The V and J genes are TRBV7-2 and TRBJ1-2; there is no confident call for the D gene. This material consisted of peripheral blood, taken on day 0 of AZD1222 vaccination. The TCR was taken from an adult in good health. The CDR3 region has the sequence CASSLLLGYTF. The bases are TGTGCCAGCAGCTTACTCCTTGGCTACACCTTC.